This T cell receptor (beta chain) was retrieved from a study of T cell clonality in common variable immunodeficiency. Findings and limits, study-wide: Compared with controls, CVID subjects had fewer shared TCRbeta clones. In common variable immunodeficiency, TCR beta chains reportedly carried fewer deletions and N-nucleotide insertions. The cause of increased CVID clonality remains unclear without subpopulation sequencing.

V was clipped by 7 bases and J by 4 bases, with 15 bases between them. Germline CDR1 SNHLY, CDR2 FYNNEI. The CDR3 is made up of 14 amino acids. As regards this clone: Its specificity is unknown. The CDR3 extends 3 residues past the end of the read, so its final part is completed from the germline J gene.

CVID subjects were 15 female and about 29 male, aged roughly 9 to 70. CVID subjects had received replacement immunoglobulin for at least one year. Repertoires were generated with immunoSEQ multiplex PCR, while TCRdb's copy carries only in-frame clones and drops some. The profile covers about 6,600 clones, none occurring a single time. This receptor was obtained from a human donor with common variable immunodeficiency. This sequence joins TRBV2 and TRBJ2-3; perhaps TRBD1 as D (6 bases). The material sequenced was peripheral blood mononuclear cells. The CDR3 sequence is CASKTGRASDTQYF. The DNA read from the CDR3 is TGTGCCAGCAAGACAGGCCGGGCATCAGATACG.